Here is one T cell receptor (beta chain) with its context. Its matching antigen is unknown. Use of 60 Vbeta and 13 Jbeta primers characterized the PCR. The assay was immunoSEQ multiplex PCR, and TCRdb's table has in-frame clones only and misses some. The table includes approximately 190,000 clones, 87% detected once. The source of the sample is a study of cytomegalovirus exposure and HLA in healthy donors. Study-wide background: Some 85 million unique TCRs, all from HLA-typed donors, were included in an early release of the data.

Study results and limitations: An assumption of roughly uniform sequencing depth across donors underlay the presence/absence analyses. TCR beta V segments were, for the most part, productive about 87% or about 30% of the time in an earlier analysis. There were 164 TCR beta chains listed as cytomegalovirus-associated.

The CDR3 has 15 residues. CDR1 and CDR2 from the germline V gene are MNHEY and SVGAGI. V dropped 3 bases and J dropped 4 bases, with 15 bases sitting between them. The sequenced sample was PBMCs. The sequence was collected from a boy between 2 and 10 years old in good health and CMV-seronegative. The rearrangement joins TRBV6-5 to TRBJ1-2; D remains unclear. The CDR3 here is CASSYLPDLFYGYTF. The CDR3 DNA reads as TGTGCCAGCAGTTATTTGCCAGACTTATTCTATGGCTACACCTTC.